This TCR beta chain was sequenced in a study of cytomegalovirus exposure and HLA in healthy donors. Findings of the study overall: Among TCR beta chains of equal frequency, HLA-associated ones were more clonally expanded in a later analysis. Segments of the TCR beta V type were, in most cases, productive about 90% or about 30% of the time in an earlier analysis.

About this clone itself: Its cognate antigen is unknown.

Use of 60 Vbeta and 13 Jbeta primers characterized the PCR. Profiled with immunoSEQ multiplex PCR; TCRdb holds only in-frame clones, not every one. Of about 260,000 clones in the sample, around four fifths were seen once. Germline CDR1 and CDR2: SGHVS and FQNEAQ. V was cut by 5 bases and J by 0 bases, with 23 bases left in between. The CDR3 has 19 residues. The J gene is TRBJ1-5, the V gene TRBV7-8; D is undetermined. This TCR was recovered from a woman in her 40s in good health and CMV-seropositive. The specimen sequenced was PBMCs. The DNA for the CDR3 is TGTGCCAGCAGCCTAGAACCAGGTTTGCTCTTCTATAGCAATCAGCCCCAGCATTTT. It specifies CASSLEPGLLFYSNQPQHF. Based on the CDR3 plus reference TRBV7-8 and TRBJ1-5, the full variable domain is GAGVSQSPRYKVAKRGQDVALRCDPISGHVSLFWYQQALGQGPEFLTYFQNEAQLDKSGLPSDRFFAERPEGSVSTLKIQRTQQEDSAVYLCASSLEPGLLFYSNQPQHFGDGTRLSIL.